This T cell receptor (beta chain) was identified during a study of blood T cells in healthy people across ages. A sample-barcoded 5' primer and a J-beta primer mix were used in a second PCR of about 7 to 12 cycles. Each cDNA molecule carried a tag from a template-switch adaptor that contained 12 random nucleotides. One entry per CDR3 protein results from TCRdb running MiXCR on the 5' RACE reads. The table shows approximately 1,700,000 distinct CDR3 sequences, with roughly two fifths occurring only once. CDR1 and CDR2 from the germline V gene are SGHTA and FQGTGA. This CDR3 comprises 21 residues. V shed 1 base, J shed 1 base, and the junction held 17 bases outside the gene matches. Peripheral blood from each donor was collected in a volume of about 9.9 milliliters.

The clonotype was recovered from a human donor in good health. This chain joins TRBV7-3 and TRBJ2-3; 10 bases match TRBD2. Sequenced sample: blood. Written as DNA, the CDR3 is TGTGCCAGCAGCTTAAAAGCGGGGGGGCCCTCCTATCCCCTAGGCACAGATACGCAGTATTTT. It specifies CASSLKAGGPSYPLGTDTQYF.